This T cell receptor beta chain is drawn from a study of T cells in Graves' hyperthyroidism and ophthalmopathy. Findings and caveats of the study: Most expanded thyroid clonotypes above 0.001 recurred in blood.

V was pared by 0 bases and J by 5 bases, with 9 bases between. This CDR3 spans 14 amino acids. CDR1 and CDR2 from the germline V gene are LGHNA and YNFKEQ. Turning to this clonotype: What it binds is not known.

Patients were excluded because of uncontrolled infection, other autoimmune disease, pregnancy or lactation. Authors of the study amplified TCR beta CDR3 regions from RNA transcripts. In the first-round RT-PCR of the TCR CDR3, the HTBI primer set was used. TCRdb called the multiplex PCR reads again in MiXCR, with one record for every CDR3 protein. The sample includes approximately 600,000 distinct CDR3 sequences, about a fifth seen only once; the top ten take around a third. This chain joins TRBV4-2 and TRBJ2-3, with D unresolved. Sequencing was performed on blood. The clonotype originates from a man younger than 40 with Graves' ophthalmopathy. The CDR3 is CASSQEVALDTQYF. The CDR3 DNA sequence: TGTGCCAGCAGCCAAGAGGTTGCCCTAGATACGCAGTATTTT.